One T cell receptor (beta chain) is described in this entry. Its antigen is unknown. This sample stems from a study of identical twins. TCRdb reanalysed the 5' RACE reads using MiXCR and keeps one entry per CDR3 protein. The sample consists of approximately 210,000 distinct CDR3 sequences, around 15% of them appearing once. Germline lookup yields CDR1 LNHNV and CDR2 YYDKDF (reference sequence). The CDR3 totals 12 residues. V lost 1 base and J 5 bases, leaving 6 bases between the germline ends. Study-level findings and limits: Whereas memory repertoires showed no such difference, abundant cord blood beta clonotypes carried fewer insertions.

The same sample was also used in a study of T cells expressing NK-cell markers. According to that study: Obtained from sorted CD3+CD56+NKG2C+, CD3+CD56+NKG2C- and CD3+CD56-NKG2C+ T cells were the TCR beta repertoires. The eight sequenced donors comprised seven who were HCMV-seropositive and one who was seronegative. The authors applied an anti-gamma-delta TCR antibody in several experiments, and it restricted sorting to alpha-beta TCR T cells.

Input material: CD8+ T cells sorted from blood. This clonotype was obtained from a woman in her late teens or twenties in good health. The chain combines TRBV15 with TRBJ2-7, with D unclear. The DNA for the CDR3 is TGTGCCACCAGCAGAGCCGAGGACGAGCAGTACTTC. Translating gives CATSRAEDEQYF.